This entry is about one T cell receptor (beta chain). This specimen belongs to a study of blood T cell repertoires in COVID-19. Across the study: Sources were T cells, B-cell-depleted T cells, or PBMCs; the material itself was cDNA or gDNA.

V shed 6 bases and J 3 bases; nucleotides not matched to a gene: 7. The CDR3 covers 15 residues. CDR1 and CDR2 from the germline V gene are LNHDA and SQIVND (reference sequence). Sequencing was performed with immunoSEQ multiplex PCR; in TCRdb, only in-frame clones are kept and a portion is missing. Here the sample spans about 130,000 clones, roughly 92% being singletons. The sequencing input was peripheral blood. The chain joins TRBV19 to TRBJ2-1; 8 bases map to TRBD2. The origin of this receptor is a man aged 45-60 years with COVID-19, enrolled during active disease. CDR3 sequence reads: CASRSAGVGYNEQFF. CDR3 DNA: TGTGCCAGTAGATCAGCGGGAGTGGGCTACAATGAGCAGTTCTTC.